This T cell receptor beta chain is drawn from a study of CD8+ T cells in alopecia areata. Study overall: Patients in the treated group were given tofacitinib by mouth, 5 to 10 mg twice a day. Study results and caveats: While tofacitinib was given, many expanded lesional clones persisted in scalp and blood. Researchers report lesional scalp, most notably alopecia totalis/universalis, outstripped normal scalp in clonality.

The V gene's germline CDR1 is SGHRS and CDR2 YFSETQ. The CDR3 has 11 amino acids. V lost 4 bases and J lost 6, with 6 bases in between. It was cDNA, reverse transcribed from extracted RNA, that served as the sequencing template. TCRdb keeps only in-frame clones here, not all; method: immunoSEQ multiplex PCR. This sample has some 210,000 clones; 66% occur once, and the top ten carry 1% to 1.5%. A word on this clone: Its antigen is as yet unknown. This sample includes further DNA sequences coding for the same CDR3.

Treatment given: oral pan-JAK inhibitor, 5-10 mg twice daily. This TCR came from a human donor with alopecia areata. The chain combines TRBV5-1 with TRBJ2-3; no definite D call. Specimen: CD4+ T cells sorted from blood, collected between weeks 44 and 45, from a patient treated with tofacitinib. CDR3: CASSLEDTQYF. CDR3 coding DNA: TGCGCCAGCAGCCTAGAGGATACGCAGTATTTT.